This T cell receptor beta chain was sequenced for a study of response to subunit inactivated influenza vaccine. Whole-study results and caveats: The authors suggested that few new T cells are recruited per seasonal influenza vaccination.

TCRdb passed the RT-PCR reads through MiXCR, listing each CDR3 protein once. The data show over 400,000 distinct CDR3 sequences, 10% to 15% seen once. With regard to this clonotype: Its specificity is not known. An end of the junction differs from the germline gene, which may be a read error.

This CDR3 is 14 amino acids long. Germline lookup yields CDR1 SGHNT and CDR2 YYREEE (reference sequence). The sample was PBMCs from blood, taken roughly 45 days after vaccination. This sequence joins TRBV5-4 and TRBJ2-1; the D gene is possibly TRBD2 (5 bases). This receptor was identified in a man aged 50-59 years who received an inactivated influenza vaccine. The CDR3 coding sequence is TGTGCCAGCAGCCTGACGGACTCCTTCAATGAGCAGTTCTTC. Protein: CASSLTDSFNEQFF.